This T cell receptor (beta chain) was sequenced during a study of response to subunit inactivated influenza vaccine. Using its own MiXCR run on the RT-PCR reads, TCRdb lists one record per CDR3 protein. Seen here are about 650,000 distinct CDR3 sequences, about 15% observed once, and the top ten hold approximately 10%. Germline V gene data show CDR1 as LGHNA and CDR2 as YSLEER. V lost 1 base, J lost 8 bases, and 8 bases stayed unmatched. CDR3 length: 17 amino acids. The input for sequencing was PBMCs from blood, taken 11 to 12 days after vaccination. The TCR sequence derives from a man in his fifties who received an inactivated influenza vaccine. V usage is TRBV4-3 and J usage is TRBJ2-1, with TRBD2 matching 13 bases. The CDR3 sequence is CASSQGLAGGLADEQFF. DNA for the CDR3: TGCGCCAGCAGCCAAGGACTAGCGGGGGGCTTGGCCGATGAGCAGTTCTTC.